This T cell receptor beta chain was identified during a study of shared clonotypes between healthy human individuals. Whole-study results and caveats: The donor pool, a small one, limited the genetic and exposure-history diversity represented.

Points on this clone: Its cognate antigen is unknown. One end of the junction varies from germline; a read error may be responsible.

TCRdb keeps only in-frame clones here, not all; method: immunoSEQ multiplex PCR. The sample includes more than 2 million clones, 93% of them seen just once. The naive CD8 subset, CD45RO-negative cells positively selected for CCR7, excluded terminally differentiated effector memory CD45RA+ cells. The length of the CDR3 is 12 residues. Germline CDR1 reads ENHRY; CDR2 reads SYGVKD. This rearrangement joins TRBV10-3 to TRBJ1-2; D is possibly TRBD1 (6 bases). Sequenced input: naive CD8+ T cells from PBMCs. This clonotype was obtained from a young man in good health. Some clones in this sample may be carry-over from other donors' samples. DNA for the CDR3: TGTGCCATCGGTGAGGGGGTCGGTGGCTACACCTTC. This sequence encodes CAIGEGVGGYTF.